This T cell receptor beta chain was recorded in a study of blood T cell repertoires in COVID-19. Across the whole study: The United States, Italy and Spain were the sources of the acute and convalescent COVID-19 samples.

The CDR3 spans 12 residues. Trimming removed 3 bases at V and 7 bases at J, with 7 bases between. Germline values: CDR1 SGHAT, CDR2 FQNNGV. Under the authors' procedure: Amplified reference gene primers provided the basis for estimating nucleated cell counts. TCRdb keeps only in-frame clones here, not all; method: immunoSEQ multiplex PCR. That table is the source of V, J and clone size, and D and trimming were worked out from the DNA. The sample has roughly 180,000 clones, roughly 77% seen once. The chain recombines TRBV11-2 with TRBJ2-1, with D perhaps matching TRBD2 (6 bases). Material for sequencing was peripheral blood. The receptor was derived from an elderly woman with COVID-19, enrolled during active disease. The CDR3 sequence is CASSFGGNEQFF. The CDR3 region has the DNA TGTGCCAGCAGCTTCGGGGGAAATGAGCAGTTCTTC.